This TCR beta chain appears in the sequencing data of a study of control samples from healthy donors and cancer patients. Clones were sequenced by immunoSEQ multiplex PCR, and TCRdb holds only the in-frame ones, with some missing. The data contain around 53,000 clones, roughly 85% of them singletons. This CDR3 has 18 amino acids. V shed 2 bases and J 6 bases; nucleotides not matched to a gene: 12. CDR1 is MNHEY and CDR2 is SMNVEV in the germline V gene (reference sequence). The J gene is TRBJ2-1, the V gene TRBV27, with 11 bases aligning to TRBD2. This sequence was found in a woman aged 50 to 60 with lung cancer. Sequenced sample: PBMCs. The CDR3 DNA reads TGTGCCAGCAGTTTACCTTCCTTTAGCGGGGGGGTAGTCAATGAGCAGTTCTTC. Translating gives CASSLPSFSGGVVNEQFF.